This is a list of T cell receptor beta chains from one sample in a study of OX40 agonist ivuxolimab in advanced cancers. The assay was immunoSEQ multiplex PCR, and TCRdb's table has in-frame clones only and misses some. The table shows just under 80,000 clones, with roughly 81% occurring only once. The source material was CD4+ or CD8+ T cells sorted from blood, sampled in a trial of the OX40 agonist ivuxolimab. Receptors were obtained from an adult with an advanced solid tumor such as melanoma, head and neck, liver or kidney cancer. The CDR3 runs from the conserved cysteine through the conserved F or W. The order of the fields is J gene, V gene, D gene, CDR3 protein. The D gene is left open where the match is weak.

TRBJ2-1	TRBV5-1	-	CASSLGGRDEQFF
TRBJ2-7	TRBV5-1	TRBD2	CASSGGDGYEQYF
TRBJ1-2	TRBV7-8	-	CASSVAGTQNYGYTF
TRBJ1-1	TRBV6-5	-	CALSYRAGNTEAFF
TRBJ2-2	TRBV11-2	TRBD2	CASRLLAGGTGELFF
TRBJ1-2	TRBV19	TRBD1	CASSMSYRGQALYTF
TRBJ2-6	TRBV4-2	-	CASSQEPAEGANVLTF
TRBJ2-2	TRBV15	TRBD2	CATSRDRGGGITGELFF
TRBJ2-5	TRBV5-4	-	CASSPQGGETQYF
TRBJ1-2	TRBV11-2	-	CASTATQGLGYTF
TRBJ1-3	TRBV19	-	CASRNTIYF
TRBJ1-4	TRBV11-2	-	CASSLAREKLFF
TRBJ1-1	TRBV5-1	-	CASSLEGYMNTEAFF
TRBJ1-1	TRBV10-1	-	CASSASVGNTEAFF
TRBJ1-6	TRBV11-3	-	CASSLPDYMSSYNSPLHF
TRBJ1-6	TRBV19	-	CASTGTRNSPLHF
TRBJ1-5	TRBV6-1	-	CASSLSGQPQHF
TRBJ1-2	TRBV6-5	-	CASSYFRRTTYGYTF
TRBJ1-5	TRBV4-1	-	CASSQDGGAGNQPQHF
TRBJ1-1	TRBV5-4	-	CASSFTGGAWDTEAFF
TRBJ2-2	TRBV7-9	-	CASSLAVWGSLNTGELFF
TRBJ2-3	TRBV4-1	TRBD2	CASSQDPAGGRTQYF
TRBJ2-7	TRBV7-9	TRBD1	CASSSLNRDSSYEQYF
TRBJ1-1	TRBV12-5	TRBD1	CASGLRAGQGARAPLNTEAFF
TRBJ2-4	TRBV5-1	-	CASSSTATQNIQYF
TRBJ1-3	TRBV14	-	CASSQTGQPSGNTIYF
TRBJ2-1	TRBV4-2	TRBD2	CASSQDLAGGARVQFF
TRBJ1-4	TRBV5-8	-	CASTLRGLGGLFF